These 17 T cell receptor beta chains were all obtained from the same sample, sequenced in a study of cytomegalovirus exposure and HLA in healthy donors. The PCR made use of 60 Vbeta and 13 Jbeta primers. Generated by immunoSEQ multiplex PCR, the TCRdb table keeps only in-frame clones and is missing some. The data contain approximately 110,000 clones, almost 75% of them singletons. Material for sequencing was PBMCs. All receptors derive from a man aged 40-49 years in good health and CMV-seronegative.

The chain combines TRBV23-1 with TRBJ1-1, with D perhaps TRBD1 (5 bases). TRBV23-1 is assigned to the ORF class and has an uncertain function. Trimming took 6 bases from V and 7 from J, leaving 30 bases between them. This CDR3 is built from 18 residues. The CDR3 DNA reads TGCGCCAGCAGCTTCCAACTACGGGGGGTCAGAGTAGACGATGAAGCTTTCTTT. Translated, it gives CASSFQLRGVRVDDEAFF.

The gene calls are TRBV5-1 and TRBJ1-3; 8 bases map to TRBD1. In germline, CDR1 is SGHRS, CDR2 YFSETQ. The CDR3 loop spans 14 amino acids. J lost 0 bases, V lost 7 bases, and 3 bases had no gene match. This chain's CDR3 is CASGQGVSGNTIYF. In nucleotides, the CDR3 is TGCGCCAGCGGACAGGGCGTCTCTGGAAACACCATATATTTT.

In this sample, this clone turned up many times. The gene calls are TRBV4-2 and TRBJ2-1, with 14 bases lining up with TRBD2. The CDR3 extends over 15 amino acids. Germline values: CDR1 LGHNA, CDR2 YNFKEQ. Germline trimming cut 3 bases from V and 5 bases from J; bases unmatched to any gene: 0. Written as DNA, the CDR3 is TGTGCCAGCAGCCAGGGACTAGCGGGGGACAATGAGCAGTTCTTC. This codes for CASSQGLAGDNEQFF.

The chain joins TRBV7-2 to TRBJ2-1, with D possibly TRBD2 on 7 matching bases. The CDR3 covers 16 residues. V lost 2 bases to trimming and J lost 7 bases, with 18 bases between them. Germline values: CDR1 SGHTA, CDR2 FQGNSA. Written as DNA, the CDR3 is TGTGCCAGCAGCTTACGTGGGGGGGCCGGGTCGAATGAGCAGTTCTTC. This encodes CASSLRGGAGSNEQFF.

The rearrangement uses TRBV4-1 and TRBJ1-5; TRBD1 matches at 8 bases. CDR3 length equals 15 residues. Looked up from germline, CDR1 is MGHRA and CDR2 is YSYEKL. J lost 0 bases, V lost 4 bases, and 2 bases had no gene match. This chain's CDR3 is CASSLGQASNQPQHF. As DNA, the CDR3 is TGCGCCAGCAGCCTGGGACAGGCTAGCAATCAGCCCCAGCATTTT.

This clone was picked up a small number of times. The chain joins TRBV9 to TRBJ2-2, with 7 nucleotides matching TRBD1. CDR3 length equals 17 residues. Germline V gene data show CDR1 as SGDLS and CDR2 as YYNGEE. The junction had 12 bases not matched to a gene; V was cut back by 4 bases and J by 3 bases. The CDR3 region has the DNA TGTGCCAGCAGCCTCCGGCCGACAGGGTACTACACCGGGGAGCTGTTTTTT. This encodes CASSLRPTGYYTGELFF.

This chain links TRBV7-6 with TRBJ2-1; D unclear. The CDR3 sequence is 15 residues long. Trimming cost V 1 base and J 8 bases, with 15 bases left between them. In germline, CDR1 is SGHVS, CDR2 FNYEAQ. The CDR3 sequence: CASSLVPGGEDEQFF. CDR3 bases: TGTGCCAGCAGCTTAGTGCCTGGCGGCGAGGATGAGCAGTTCTTC.

This clone has a handful of counts. This chain connects TRBV9 to TRBJ1-4, with D perhaps matching TRBD1 (6 bases). Germline V CDR1 and CDR2: SGDLS, YYNGEE. The CDR3 runs 16 residues. The germline V and J ends were trimmed by 0 bases and 3 bases, with 12 bases remaining between them. The CDR3 region has the DNA TGTGCCAGCAGCGTAGATTACAGGGATCCTAATGAAAAACTGTTTTTT. It translates to CASSVDYRDPNEKLFF.

This sequence joins TRBV4-1 and TRBJ2-2, with 8 bases identical to TRBD2. V shed 0 bases and J 6 bases; nucleotides not matched to a gene: 6. The germline V gene has CDR1 MGHRA and CDR2 YSYEKL. The CDR3 extends over 16 amino acids. CDR3 residues: CASSQDNGGASGELFF. CDR3 sequence (DNA): TGCGCCAGCAGCCAAGATAACGGGGGGGCGTCCGGGGAGCTGTTTTTT.

This chain uses TRBV2 with TRBJ2-7; 11 positions match TRBD2. Germline V gene sequence: CDR1 SNHLY, CDR2 FYNNEI. CDR3 length: 17 residues. Unmatched junction bases numbered 4, after V lost 0 bases and J lost 0 bases. In DNA form, the CDR3 reads TGTGCCAGCAGTGAAGCAGGGCTAGCGGGGGGCTCCTACGAGCAGTACTTC. Translated, it gives CASSEAGLAGGSYEQYF.

This chain joins TRBV7-3 and TRBJ2-1; D is undetermined. The germline V and J ends were trimmed by 3 bases and 9 bases, with 9 bases remaining between them. The CDR3 consists of 12 residues. Per germline, CDR1 SGHTA and CDR2 FQGTGA. The CDR3 coding sequence is TGTGCCAGCAGCTTTCCAGGTAGTGAGCAGTTCTTC. Its translation is CASSFPGSEQFF.

This clone appeared a few times. The V gene is TRBV19, the J gene TRBJ2-7; the D is unclear. This CDR3 has 13 residues. V lost 10 bases and J 1 base, leaving 14 bases between the germline ends. CDR1 LNHDA and CDR2 SQIVND come from the germline V gene (reference sequence). CDR3 nucleotide sequence: TGTGCCACTCCACCGTGGGCGTCCTACGAGCAGTACTTC. It codes for CATPPWASYEQYF.

The DNA of the CDR3 is TGTGCCAGCAAAGGTTCGGGGAAACTGAACACTGAAGCTTTCTTT. This sequence encodes CASKGSGKLNTEAFF. This chain joins TRBV28 and TRBJ1-1; no definite D call. The CDR3 has 15 amino acids. Germline V gene lookup returns CDR1 MDHEN and CDR2 SYDVKM. The V end lost 7 bases, the J end lost 0 bases, and 15 bases lay between the germline ends.

The chain links TRBV6-6 to TRBJ2-7; D not certain. In germline, CDR1 is MNHNY, CDR2 SVGAGI (reference sequence). The CDR3 runs to 15 residues. V lost 2 bases, J lost 0 bases, and 11 bases lay in between. CDR3 in amino acids: CASSYSTESSYEQYF. The CDR3 nucleotides read TGTGCCAGCAGTTACAGTACGGAGAGCTCCTACGAGCAGTACTTC.

The chain combines TRBV4-2 with TRBJ1-2, with a tentative D call TRBD1 (6 bases). The V and J ends lost 3 bases and 7 bases respectively, with 12 bases between them. The germline V gene has CDR1 LGHNA and CDR2 YNFKEQ. The CDR3 consists of 13 residues. The CDR3 loop is CASSHENRVGYTF. CDR3 DNA sequence: TGTGCCAGCAGCCATGAAAACAGGGTTGGCTACACCTTC.

J is TRBJ1-5 and V is TRBV27; no firm D call. CDR1 is MNHEY and CDR2 is SMNVEV in the germline V gene (reference sequence). Trimming cost V 6 bases and J 4 bases, with 7 bases left between them. This CDR3 has 12 amino acids. The CDR3 DNA follows: TGTGCCAGCAGCCCCGTAAATCAGCCCCAGCATTTT. The encoded protein is CASSPVNQPQHF.

The V and J genes are TRBV18 and TRBJ2-3; 7 nucleotides match TRBD1. Germline CDR1 is KGHSH and CDR2 is LQKENI. V shed 6 bases, J shed 1 base, and the junction held 7 bases outside the gene matches. This CDR3 region has 15 residues. Here the CDR3 DNA reads TGTGCCAGCTCTCCAACAGGGGAAGGCACAGATACGCAGTATTTT. It specifies CASSPTGEGTDTQYF.